A single sample gave rise to the 29 T cell receptor beta chains below, sequenced in a study of lymphopenia after photon versus proton radiotherapy. Some clones are missing from TCRdb's copy, which holds only in-frame ones; the method was immunoSEQ multiplex PCR. The table lists around 25,000 clones, roughly 82% of them singletons. The sequencing here drew on peripheral blood, taken from a patient treated with photon-based radiotherapy. These receptors were collected from a man aged 40-49 years with gastric cancer.

A single count supports this clone. The CDR3 DNA is TGTGCCAGCAGCCTCTTGGGGGGGGCAGGGGAGCAGTACTTC. Its protein product is CASSLLGGAGEQYF. V is TRBV14 and J is TRBJ2-7, with TRBD2 as a possible D gene (7 bases). CDR1 SGHDN and CDR2 FVKESK come from the germline V gene. Trimming took off 4 bases at V and 7 bases at J, with 17 bases between the two ends. This CDR3 has 14 amino acids.

The gene calls are TRBV7-9 and TRBJ1-6, with 10 bases matching TRBD1. There are 14 residues in the CDR3. Germline V gene lookup returns CDR1 SEHNR and CDR2 FQNEAQ (reference sequence). J gave up 9 bases and V 5 bases, and 4 bases lay outside the gene matches. CDR3 nucleotide sequence: TGTGCCAGCAGCCCGGACAGGGGGGCTTCACCCCTCCACTTT. It specifies CASSPDRGASPLHF.

This chain links TRBV7-8 with TRBJ1-3; D perhaps matches TRBD1 (6 bases). CDR1 is SGHVS and CDR2 is FQNEAQ in the germline V gene. CDR3 length: 15 amino acids. The V gene lost 5 bases and the J gene lost 6 bases, with 17 bases spanning the gap. CDR3 sequence (DNA): TGTGCCAGCAGCCCCACAGGGTCAGCCGCAAACACCATATATTTT. The encoded protein is CASSPTGSAANTIYF.

The rearrangement joins TRBV4-3 to TRBJ2-2; D call uncertain. Germline assignment: CDR1 LGHNA and CDR2 YSLEER. Trimming stripped 1 base from V and 9 bases from J, with 12 bases between. The CDR3 covers 14 residues. The CDR3 DNA sequence: TGCGCCAGCAGCCAAGTCTCCCAACACCGGGAGCTGTTTTTT. This encodes CASSQVSQHRELFF.

This clone was found a few times. The J gene is TRBJ2-7, the V gene TRBV5-5; either TRBD1 or TRBD2 may fit D (5 bases each). Germline V gene sequence: CDR1 SGHKS, CDR2 YYEKEE (reference sequence). V gave up 4 bases and J gave up 3 bases, with 14 bases separating them. The CDR3 covers 14 residues. CDR3 region: CASSTSGRGYEQYF. For the CDR3, the DNA is TGTGCCAGCAGCACATCGGGACGGGGCTACGAGCAGTACTTC.

The V and J genes are TRBV6-6 and TRBJ1-1; TRBD1 might be the D (6 bases). The V end lost 10 bases, the J end lost 0 bases, and 12 bases lay between the germline ends. CDR3 size: 13 residues. Germline V gives CDR1 MNHNY, CDR2 SVGAGI (reference sequence). Here the CDR3 DNA reads TGTGCCACTAGAGGGGGTTTGAACACTGAAGCTTTCTTT. It encodes CATRGGLNTEAFF.

This sequence joins TRBV30 and TRBJ1-5; 10 nucleotides match TRBD1. CDR3 length equals 16 residues. The junction had 6 bases not matched to a gene; V was cut back by 0 bases and J by 4 bases. Germline assignment: CDR1 GTSNPN and CDR2 SVGIG (reference sequence). Here the CDR3 DNA reads TGTGCCTGGAGTGTACGAAGGGGACAGGGGAATCAGCCCCAGCATTTT. Protein product: CAWSVRRGQGNQPQHF.

The chain joins TRBV27 to TRBJ1-4; D not resolved. CDR1 and CDR2 (germline): MNHEY, SMNVEV (reference sequence). The CDR3 sequence is 17 residues long. The V and J ends lost 1 base and 6 bases respectively, with 18 bases between them. In DNA form, the CDR3 reads TGTGCCAGCAGTTTATTCCCCGGGGTGGGGAGGGATGAAAAACTGTTTTTT. Protein sequence: CASSLFPGVGRDEKLFF.

This chain uses TRBV9 with TRBJ1-1; 7 bases map to TRBD1. The V gene's germline CDR1 is SGDLS and CDR2 YYNGEE. V was pared by 4 bases and J by 2 bases, with 8 bases of the junction left unmatched. The CDR3 length is 15 residues. The CDR3 nucleotides read TGTGCCAGCAGCCCTCGTGACAGGGTAAACACTGAAGCTTTCTTT. Translation gives CASSPRDRVNTEAFF.

This clone appeared once. The rearrangement links TRBV2 to TRBJ2-3, with D possibly TRBD2 on 6 matching bases. The germline V gene has CDR1 SNHLY and CDR2 FYNNEI. Trimming shortened V by 4 bases and J by 9 bases, and 14 bases separated the two germline ends. The CDR3 runs 13 residues. The CDR3 reads CASSGLVQATQYF. DNA of the CDR3: TGTGCCAGCAGTGGACTAGTACAGGCCACGCAGTATTTT.

The chain joins TRBV19 to TRBJ1-2; 9 nucleotides match TRBD1. This CDR3 spans 14 amino acids. Trimming cost V 3 bases and J 8 bases; bases outside gene matches: 7. Germline loops: CDR1 LNHDA, CDR2 SQIVND (reference sequence). Here the CDR3 DNA reads TGTGCCAGTAGTATCGGGACAGGGCCAGTCGGCTACACCTTC. It yields the protein CASSIGTGPVGYTF.

This chain links TRBV2 with TRBJ2-3, with no clear D. CDR1 is SNHLY and CDR2 is FYNNEI in the germline V gene. The CDR3 length is 15 residues. V shed 0 bases and J shed 5 bases, with 12 bases lying between them. This CDR3 reads CASSEAPRSGDTQYF. The CDR3 bases are TGTGCCAGCAGTGAAGCCCCTCGCTCCGGAGATACGCAGTATTTT.

The chain employs TRBV7-6 and TRBJ2-5, with 7 bases aligning to TRBD2. The ends lost 0 bases at V and 5 bases at J; junction bases unmatched: 6. From germline, CDR1 is SGHVS and CDR2 FNYEAQ. This CDR3 has 15 residues. The CDR3, as DNA: TGTGCCAGCAGCTTAGCGGGGGGGGTTGTTGAGACCCAGTACTTC. Protein product: CASSLAGGVVETQYF.

V and J are TRBV19 and TRBJ2-1; TRBD1 might be the D (6 bases). CDR3 length: 15 amino acids. The ends were cut back, 1 base at V and 6 bases at J, with 13 bases in the middle. Germline loops: CDR1 LNHDA, CDR2 SQIVND (reference sequence). DNA for the CDR3: TGTGCCAGTAGTATAGCCCACAGGGTGGGCAATGAGCAGTTCTTC. This translates into CASSIAHRVGNEQFF.

This chain connects TRBV10-3 to TRBJ2-7, with 8 nucleotides matching TRBD1. The V gene's germline CDR1 is ENHRY and CDR2 SYGVKD. V was pared by 3 bases and J by 2 bases, with 3 bases of the junction left unmatched. This CDR3 comprises 14 residues. In DNA form, the CDR3 reads TGTGCCATCAGTGAATTACAGGGGGCCTACGAGCAGTACTTC. Protein: CAISELQGAYEQYF.

The chain recombines TRBV5-1 with TRBJ1-1, with a tentative D call TRBD1 (6 bases). Germline assignment: CDR1 SGHRS and CDR2 YFSETQ. The CDR3 is made up of 16 amino acids. Trimming pared 1 base from V and 0 bases from J, leaving 13 bases between. CDR3 DNA: TGCGCCAGCAGCTTGCGTCAGGGGTCCATGAACACTGAAGCTTTCTTT. It encodes CASSLRQGSMNTEAFF.

V gene TRBV19 combines with J gene TRBJ2-1; the D gene could be TRBD1 or TRBD2 (5 bases each). Deletions cut 6 bases from V and 5 bases from J, with 20 bases between. The CDR3 totals 16 residues. CDR1 LNHDA and CDR2 SQIVND come from the germline V gene (reference sequence). CDR3 amino acids: CASSPLTEGSNNEQFF. The DNA of the CDR3 is TGTGCCAGTAGCCCACTAACAGAGGGGTCCAACAATGAGCAGTTCTTC. Variable domain in full (rest from reference TRBV19 and TRBJ2-1): DGGITQSPKYLFRKEGQNVTLSCEQNLNHDAMYWYRQDPGQGLRLIYYSQIVNDFQKGDIAEGYSVSREKKESFPLTVTSAQKNPTAFYLCASSPLTEGSNNEQFFGPGTRLTVL.

The V and J genes are TRBV9 and TRBJ1-2; 8 nucleotides line up with TRBD1. The trim removed 0 bases at V and 4 bases at J, leaving 14 bases unmatched. This CDR3 comprises 18 residues. The germline gives CDR1 SGDLS, CDR2 YYNGEE. The CDR3 is CASSVDEKYRGISYGYTF. CDR3 nucleotide sequence: TGTGCCAGCAGCGTAGATGAGAAATACAGGGGGATCAGCTATGGCTACACCTTC.

This rearrangement joins TRBV25-1 to TRBJ1-4; 7 bases are shared with TRBD1. The CDR3 runs 14 residues. The trim removed 6 bases at V and 4 bases at J, leaving 5 bases unmatched. Germline lookup yields CDR1 MGHDK and CDR2 SYGVNS. CDR3 DNA: TGTGCCAGCAGGCAGACAGGGATTAATGAAAAACTGTTTTTT. Protein sequence: CASRQTGINEKLFF. The full variable domain, rest sourced from reference TRBV25-1 and TRBJ1-4, is EADIYQTPRYLVIGTGKKITLECSQTMGHDKMYWYQQDPGMELHLIHYSYGVNSTEKGDLSSESTVSRIRTEHFPLTLESARPSHTSQYLCASRQTGINEKLFFGSGTQLSVL.

V gene TRBV6-1 combines with J gene TRBJ2-2; no clear D. With 2 bases removed from V and 7 bases from J, the gap between germline ends came to 8 bases. The germline CDR1 and CDR2 sequences are MNHNS and SASEGT. The CDR3 totals 13 residues. The CDR3: CASSEQTLGELFF. CDR3 DNA sequence: TGTGCCAGCAGTGAACAGACACTCGGGGAGCTGTTTTTT.

The V call is TRBV11-2, the J call TRBJ2-7; the D gene could be TRBD1 or TRBD2 (5 bases each). The ends were cut back, 8 bases at V and 2 bases at J, with 10 bases in the middle. In germline, CDR1 is SGHAT, CDR2 FQNNGV. The CDR3 covers 12 residues. CDR3 in amino acids: CASSGQAYEQYF. DNA for the CDR3: TGTGCCAGCTCGGGGCAGGCCTACGAGCAGTACTTC.

The chain uses TRBV5-4 and TRBJ2-7; tentatively, D is TRBD1 or TRBD2 (5 bases each). Per germline, CDR1 SGHNT and CDR2 YYREEE (reference sequence). The V end was cut by 7 bases, the J end by 3 bases, with 11 bases between. The CDR3 has 12 amino acids. The chain's CDR3 is CASGTASYEQYF. The CDR3 DNA sequence: TGTGCCAGCGGGACGGCGAGCTACGAGCAGTACTTC.

The V call is TRBV7-9, the J call TRBJ1-1; TRBD1 matches 12 bases. The CDR3 totals 15 residues. V dropped 4 bases and J dropped 6; count of bases not matched to a gene: 6. The germline V gene encodes CDR1 SEHNR and CDR2 FQNEAQ (reference sequence). The CDR3: CASSSRGTGGAEAFF. Here the CDR3 DNA reads TGTGCCAGCAGCTCGAGGGGGACAGGGGGCGCTGAAGCTTTCTTT.

The J gene is TRBJ2-1, the V gene TRBV11-2; D possibly corresponds to TRBD1 (6 bases). The CDR3 has 13 residues. CDR1 SGHAT and CDR2 FQNNGV come from the germline V gene. The germline V and J ends were trimmed by 0 bases and 6 bases, with 6 bases remaining between them. The CDR3 here is CASSLDRGNEQFF. CDR3 nucleotide sequence: TGTGCCAGCAGCTTAGACAGGGGCAATGAGCAGTTCTTC.

In the case of this clone: An end of the junction differs from the germline gene, which may be a read error. The CDR3 loop reads CASSLAGVSNTGELFF. In DNA form, the CDR3 reads TGTGCCAGCAGCCTAGCGGGGGTCTCGAACACCGGGGAGCTGTTTTTT. V is TRBV7-9 and J is TRBJ2-2; 10 bases line up with TRBD2. Germline CDR1 SEHNR, CDR2 FQNEAQ (reference sequence). This CDR3 is built from 16 residues.

The chain couples TRBV7-8 to TRBJ2-6, with D perhaps TRBD1 (5 bases). Per germline, CDR1 SGHVS and CDR2 FQNEAQ. This CDR3 has 19 residues. V dropped 2 bases and J dropped 0 bases, with 17 bases sitting between them. This chain's CDR3 is CASSLKRIRESSGANVLTF. CDR3 in DNA: TGTGCCAGCAGCTTAAAACGAATCAGGGAAAGCTCTGGGGCCAACGTCCTGACTTTC.

The chain recombines TRBV6-1 with TRBJ2-7, with 8 bases that match TRBD1. The CDR3 covers 15 residues. V was pared by 7 bases and J by 7 bases, with 15 bases of the junction left unmatched. Germline lookup yields CDR1 MNHNS and CDR2 SASEGT. Written as DNA, the CDR3 is TGTGCCAGCAACCAAGACAGGGGCGTTGCTCGGGAGCAGTACTTC. Its translation is CASNQDRGVAREQYF.

The V gene is TRBV7-2, the J gene TRBJ2-2, with D possibly TRBD2 on 5 matching bases. The CDR3 has 14 amino acids. Germline V lookup: CDR1 SGHTA, CDR2 FQGNSA. Trimming stripped 5 bases from V and 7 bases from J, with 14 bases between. Written as DNA, the CDR3 is TGTGCCAGCAGCCCCCAGTACGGGGTCGGGGAGCTGTTTTTT. This sequence encodes CASSPQYGVGELFF.

The genes are TRBV19 and TRBJ1-2; D not resolved. Germline V gene data show CDR1 as LNHDA and CDR2 as SQIVND (reference sequence). Deletions cut 8 bases from V and 8 bases from J, with 15 bases between. The CDR3 loop spans 12 amino acids. For the CDR3, the DNA is TGTGCCAGTCTCTTCGGGGTCGAGGGCTACACCTTC. It yields the protein CASLFGVEGYTF.